The 28 T cell receptor beta chains below were found in one sample sequenced in a study of T cells after yellow fever vaccination. TCRdb re-called the 5' RACE reads with MiXCR, one entry per CDR3 protein. The sample records 450,000 to 650,000 distinct CDR3 sequences, around a fifth being singletons. Source: PBMCs, taken roughly 23 days after the first yellow fever vaccination. These receptors were obtained from a man aged 18-30 years who received the YFV17D yellow fever vaccine.

There are a few counts of this clonotype. This chain links TRBV1 with TRBJ2-3; the table's D call TRBD1 went unverified against the DNA. TRBV1 is described as a pseudogene. The CDR3 loop spans 15 amino acids. The CDR3 loop reads CTTPGGGANTDTQYF. The CDR3 DNA is TGCACCACACCCGGGGGAGGAGCGAACACAGATACGCAGTATTTT.

In its sample, this clonotype was seen a few times. This CDR3 is CASSSTGLATMSYNEQFF. In DNA, the CDR3 is TGTGCCAGCAGTTCCACGGGACTAGCGACGATGTCCTACAATGAGCAGTTCTTC. The rearrangement uses TRBV12-3 or TRBV12-4 and TRBJ2-1, with 10 bases that match TRBD2. Trimming removed 4 bases from V and 1 base from J; junction bases left unmatched: 10. CDR3 length: 18 amino acids.

J is TRBJ1-2 and V is TRBV5-6, with 7 bases fitting TRBD1. The V and J ends lost 2 bases and 2 bases, in that order; junction bases with no gene match: 6. The V gene's germline CDR1 is SGHDT and CDR2 YYEEEE. The CDR3 has 15 amino acids. CDR3 in DNA: TGTGCCAGCAGCTTCCGTTCAGGGGGAAACTATGGCTACACCTTC. It translates to CASSFRSGGNYGYTF.

The chain has TRBV5-1 and TRBJ2-5; TRBD2 aligns across 8 bases. The V gene's germline CDR1 is SGHRS and CDR2 YFSETQ. CDR3 size: 15 residues. J lost 1 base, V lost 3 bases, and 5 bases had no gene match. CDR3 bases: TGCGCCAGCAGCTCCACGGGACTAGTCCAAGAGACCCAGTACTTC. This sequence encodes CASSSTGLVQETQYF.

This clonotype was recorded a few times. This chain links TRBV2 with TRBJ1-6; the D is unclear. The germline V gene encodes CDR1 SNHLY and CDR2 FYNNEI. This CDR3 is built from 13 residues. V shed 8 bases and J shed 8 bases, with 13 bases lying between them. CDR3 sequence reads: CASYWAADSPLHF. The CDR3 DNA follows: TGTGCCAGCTACTGGGCGGCGGATTCACCCCTCCACTTT.

This clonotype was counted a few times. V is TRBV5-1 and J is TRBJ1-4, with a tentative D call TRBD1 (5 bases). Trimming removed 7 bases from V and 7 bases from J, with 17 bases in between. From germline, CDR1 is SGHRS and CDR2 YFSETQ. This CDR3 contains 14 residues. CDR3 nucleotide sequence: TGCGCCAGCGCAGCCGGGGGTATGAGTGAAAAACTGTTTTTT. It encodes CASAAGGMSEKLFF. Drawing the rest from reference TRBV5-1 and TRBJ1-4, the complete variable domain is KAGVTQTPRYLIKTRGQQVTLSCSPISGHRSVSWYQQTPGQGLQFLFEYFSETQRNKGNFPGRFSGRQFSNSRSEMNVSTLELGDSALYLCASAAGGMSEKLFFGSGTQLSVL.

The table lists this clonotype with a few counts. The V gene is TRBV27, the J gene TRBJ2-2, with 10 bases that match TRBD2. V lost 6 bases and J lost 1; bases outside the gene matches: 11. The CDR3 consists of 18 residues. CDR1 and CDR2 from the germline V gene are MNHEY and SMNVEV (reference sequence). CDR3 sequence reads: CASSPPGLAGVNTGELFF. CDR3 in DNA: TGTGCCAGCAGCCCACCGGGGCTAGCGGGGGTGAACACCGGGGAGCTGTTTTTT.

V is TRBV30 and J is TRBJ2-2; D is uncertain. Germline V gene sequence: CDR1 GTSNPN, CDR2 SVGIG (reference sequence). The CDR3 loop spans 13 amino acids. The V gene lost 7 bases and the J gene lost 3 bases, with 12 bases spanning the gap. The CDR3 protein is CASDRRDTGELFF. In DNA form, the CDR3 reads TGTGCCTCCGACCGACGAGACACCGGGGAGCTGTTTTTT.

The CDR3 here is CASSPQAPGSYNEQFF. DNA of the CDR3: TGTGCCAGCAGCCCCCAGGCTCCCGGCTCCTACAATGAGCAGTTCTTC. The chain has TRBV9 and TRBJ2-1; D remains ambiguous. CDR3 length: 16 residues. The ends were cut back, 4 bases at V and 0 bases at J, with 14 bases in the middle. CDR1 and CDR2 from the germline V gene are SGDLS and YYNGEE.

This sequence joins TRBV24-1 and TRBJ1-2; 8 bases are a match to TRBD1. Per the germline V gene, CDR1 is KGHDR and CDR2 is SFDVKD. After removal of 5 bases from V and 5 bases from J, the junction contained 9 bases not matched to a gene. This CDR3 spans 15 amino acids. The CDR3 DNA reads as TGTGCCACCAGTGGCCCCGACAGGGGAGAATATGGCTACACCTTC. Translating it yields CATSGPDRGEYGYTF.

In this sample, this clonotype turned up a few times. The V call is TRBV27, the J call TRBJ2-5; D is uncertain. This CDR3 comprises 14 residues. The V end was cut by 3 bases, the J end by 5 bases, with 13 bases between. Germline V gene sequence: CDR1 MNHEY, CDR2 SMNVEV (reference sequence). The CDR3 coding sequence is TGTGCCAGCAGTTTGTCGCCGACGCGGGAGACCCAGTACTTC. Translated, it gives CASSLSPTRETQYF.

This clonotype has only a few counts. The chain uses TRBV7-6 and TRBJ1-2, with TRBD1 as a possible D gene (6 bases). Germline-derived CDR1 and CDR2 are SGHVS and FNYEAQ. This CDR3 spans 15 amino acids. Between the trimmed V and J ends, which lost 0 bases and 4 bases, there was a span of 12 bases. CDR3 protein: CASSLAVGGTYGYTF. In DNA form, the CDR3 reads TGTGCCAGCAGCTTAGCCGTTGGGGGCACCTATGGCTACACCTTC.

J is TRBJ2-1 and V is TRBV3-1; 8 positions agree with TRBD2. The CDR3 spans 13 residues. V trimming: 1 base; J trimming: 10 bases; junction bases outside the gene matches: 3. CDR1 and CDR2 (germline): LGHDT, YNNKEL (reference sequence). The CDR3 coding sequence is TGTGCCAGCAGCCAAGCCGGGGGGGCGGAGCAGTTCTTC. It is translated as CASSQAGGAEQFF.

In this sample, this clonotype turned up a few times. This chain uses TRBV5-6 with TRBJ1-2; perhaps TRBD1 as D (5 bases). Germline loops: CDR1 SGHDT, CDR2 YYEEEE. This CDR3 spans 14 amino acids. V shed 1 base and J shed 6 bases, with 13 bases lying between them. As DNA, the CDR3 is TGTGCCAGCAGCTTGATGACAGATATTGATGGCTACACCTTC. Amino acids: CASSLMTDIDGYTF. The full variable domain, its missing parts supplied by reference TRBV5-6 and TRBJ1-2, is DAGVTQSPTHLIKTRGQQVTLRCSPKSGHDTVSWYQQALGQGPQFIFQYYEEEERQRGNFPDRFSGHQFPNYSSELNVNALLLGDSALYLCASSLMTDIDGYTFGSGTRLTVV.

This clonotype was found a few times. The chain recombines TRBV7-6 with TRBJ2-5; 7 bases map to TRBD1. The CDR3 runs to 17 residues. V lost 5 bases, J lost 2 bases, and 14 bases stayed unmatched. Germline V lookup: CDR1 SGHVS, CDR2 FNYEAQ. The CDR3 region is CASSLPTGLRGQETQYF. Written as DNA, the CDR3 is TGTGCCAGCAGCCTACCGACAGGGCTAAGGGGACAAGAGACCCAGTACTTC.

This chain links TRBV27 with TRBJ2-7; the D gene is possibly TRBD1 (6 bases). V was clipped by 5 bases and J by 9 bases, with 17 bases between them. Germline CDR1 reads MNHEY; CDR2 reads SMNVEV (reference sequence). This CDR3 is 13 amino acids long. CDR3: CASSGNYRVWQYV. CDR3 coding DNA: TGTGCCAGCAGTGGCAACTACAGGGTATGGCAGTACGTC.

The CDR3 coding sequence is TGTGCCAGCACCCTGACAGGGTATAATTCACCCCTCCACTTT. It is translated as CASTLTGYNSPLHF. This chain links TRBV6-1 with TRBJ1-6; 7 bases agree with TRBD1. J gave up 4 bases and V 7 bases, and 4 bases lay outside the gene matches. Per germline, CDR1 MNHNS and CDR2 SASEGT. CDR3 length: 14 amino acids.

The CDR3 is CASKWDRVAEQYF. Written as DNA, the CDR3 is TGTGCCAGCAAGTGGGACAGGGTGGCCGAGCAGTACTTC. The rearrangement links TRBV6-2 or TRBV6-3 to TRBJ2-7; 9 nucleotides align to TRBD1. The germline V gene encodes CDR1 MNHEY and CDR2 SVGEGT. The V and J ends lost 7 bases and 6 bases, in that order; junction bases with no gene match: 7. The CDR3 sequence is 13 residues long.

This chain joins TRBV11-1 and TRBJ2-3; 9 bases match TRBD2. The CDR3 is 18 residues long. V shed 4 bases and J 0 bases; nucleotides not matched to a gene: 11. In germline, CDR1 is SGHAT, CDR2 FQDESV (reference sequence). For the CDR3, the DNA is TGTGCCAGCAGCTCTACTAGCGGGCTTTACTCTAGCACAGATACGCAGTATTTT. Protein: CASSSTSGLYSSTDTQYF.

The V gene is TRBV9, the J gene TRBJ2-2; 11 nucleotides match TRBD2. CDR3 length: 17 amino acids. The J segment lost 0 bases and the V segment lost 0 bases, leaving 1 base of the junction unmatched. CDR1 and CDR2 from the germline V gene are SGDLS and YYNGEE. In DNA form, the CDR3 reads TGTGCCAGCAGCGTAGCTAGCGGGGGGACGAACACCGGGGAGCTGTTTTTT. Its protein product is CASSVASGGTNTGELFF. Looking up the rest from reference TRBV9 and TRBJ2-2 gives the full variable domain: DSGVTQTPKHLITATGQRVTLRCSPRSGDLSVYWYQQSLDQGLQFLIQYYNGEERAKGNILERFSAQQFPDLHSELNLSSLELGDSALYFCASSVASGGTNTGELFFGEGSRLTVL.

The V gene is TRBV5-4, the J gene TRBJ2-2; D possibly matches TRBD1 or TRBD2 (5 bases each). This CDR3 is built from 16 residues. Trimming took off 0 bases at V and 6 bases at J, with 15 bases between the two ends. The germline V gene has CDR1 SGHNT and CDR2 YYREEE (reference sequence). The DNA of the CDR3 is TGTGCCAGCAGCTTGGGCCGGGGCTCCCGACCCGGGGAGCTGTTTTTT. Its protein product is CASSLGRGSRPGELFF.

V usage is TRBV4-1 and J usage is TRBJ1-5; D remains ambiguous. Germline V gene sequence: CDR1 MGHRA, CDR2 YSYEKL. CDR3 length: 15 residues. V was clipped by 0 bases and J by 0 bases, with 6 bases between them. CDR3 sequence (DNA): TGCGCCAGCAGCCAAGAGGGAGGTAGCAATCAGCCCCAGCATTTT. As protein: CASSQEGGSNQPQHF.

In its sample, this clonotype was seen a few times. CDR3 sequence: CASSEGLGGGETQYF. In DNA, the CDR3 is TGCGCCAGCAGCGAAGGCCTAGGCGGGGGGGAGACCCAGTACTTC. The chain carries TRBV5-1 and TRBJ2-5; TRBD2 matches at 8 bases. Germline V gene sequence: CDR1 SGHRS, CDR2 YFSETQ. This CDR3 has 15 amino acids. The V segment lost 4 bases and the J segment 5 bases; nucleotides outside the gene matches: 10.

This clonotype was recorded at least ten times. The chain has TRBV30 and TRBJ2-7, with 9 bases lining up with TRBD1. The length of the CDR3 is 14 residues. With 3 bases clipped from V and 3 bases from J, the junction kept 6 bases outside the gene matches. The V gene's germline CDR1 is GTSNPN and CDR2 SVGIG (reference sequence). CDR3 DNA sequence: TGTGCCTGGAGCTTCGGACAGGGGAACTACGAGCAGTACTTC. Amino acid sequence: CAWSFGQGNYEQYF.

This sequence joins TRBV6-1 and TRBJ1-4; 7 nucleotides match TRBD1. The CDR3 sequence is 14 residues long. The germline gives CDR1 MNHNS, CDR2 SASEGT. J lost 8 bases, V lost 7 bases, and 10 bases had no gene match. The CDR3, as DNA: TGTGCCAGCACCCCCGACAGGGTCTGGGAAAAACTGTTTTTT. This codes for CASTPDRVWEKLFF.

The chain uses TRBV5-1 and TRBJ2-3; D gene ambiguous. Germline V gives CDR1 SGHRS, CDR2 YFSETQ. CDR3 size: 16 residues. V was shortened by 0 bases and J by 2 bases, with 13 bases between the two germline ends. CDR3 DNA sequence: TGCGCCAGCAGCTTGGGCAGCTCGGTGGTCACAGATACGCAGTATTTT. Translation gives CASSLGSSVVTDTQYF.

This clonotype was recorded only once. The J gene is TRBJ1-2, the V gene TRBV20-1; D gene uncertain. V dropped 2 bases and J dropped 4 bases, with 11 bases sitting between them. The CDR3 runs 13 residues. The germline V gene encodes CDR1 DFQATT and CDR2 SNEGSKA (reference sequence). CDR3 in amino acids: CSARYGPSYGYTF. CDR3 nucleotides: TGCAGTGCTAGATACGGACCAAGCTATGGCTACACCTTC.

In this sample, this clonotype turned up a few times. The rearrangement uses TRBV27 and TRBJ2-7, with TRBD1 identical over 8 bases. The CDR3 contains 13 residues. The V gene end was trimmed by 4 bases and the J gene end by 3 bases; junction bases not matched to a gene: 2. Germline CDR1 MNHEY, CDR2 SMNVEV (reference sequence). The CDR3 reads CASSSTGGYEQYV. In DNA, the CDR3 is TGTGCCAGCAGTTCCACAGGGGGCTACGAGCAGTACGTC.